The rows below give T cell receptor beta chains drawn from one sample of a study of a mutant IDH1 vaccine in newly diagnosed glioma. The assay was immunoSEQ multiplex PCR, and TCRdb's table has in-frame clones only and misses some. Of about 88,000 clones listed, roughly 82% were seen once; the top ten hold about 5.6%. This sample comprised PBMCs, obtained from a glioma patient treated with radiotherapy, temozolomide or both. These receptors originate from a man aged 40-55 years with glioma. Some clones in this sample may be carry-over from other donors' samples. The CDR3 runs from the conserved cysteine through the conserved F or W. The D gene is left open where the match is weak. Expanded clones are given a class, and other clones once, few, many or no size at all.

CDR3	DNA	size	V	D	J
CASSEFGDGNSPLHF	TGTGCCAGCAGTGAATTCGGAGACGGGAATTCACCCCTCCACTTT	few	TRBV2	-	TRBJ1-6
CASSDPLSEAGELFF	TGTGCCAGCAGCGACCCCCTTTCTGAGGCCGGGGAGCTGTTTTTT	-	TRBV9	-	TRBJ2-2
CASSLAPGQHF	TGTGCCAGCAGCTTGGCCCCGGGACAGCATTTT	-	TRBV5-4	-	TRBJ1-5
CASIQGGYGGETQYF	TGTGCCAGCATCCAAGGGGGGTATGGGGGAGAGACCCAGTACTTC	once	TRBV2	-	TRBJ2-5
CAWTGQGEETQYF	TGTGCCTGGACAGGGCAGGGGGAAGAGACCCAGTACTTC	-	TRBV30	TRBD1	TRBJ2-5
CSALSWDTQYF	TGCAGTGCACTCAGCTGGGATACGCAGTATTTT	-	TRBV20-1	-	TRBJ2-3
CASSEGKGANYGYTF	TGTGCCAGCAGTGAAGGGAAGGGGGCGAACTATGGCTACACCTTC	-	TRBV6-1	TRBD1	TRBJ1-2
CASSNGASSEQYF	TGCGCCAGCAGCAATGGGGCTAGCTCGGAGCAGTACTTC	-	TRBV5-1	-	TRBJ2-7
CASSEVRHSGYTF	TGCGCCAGCAGTGAGGTGCGCCATTCGGGCTACACCTTC	-	TRBV10-2	-	TRBJ1-2
CASSSGGGSPLHF	TGTGCCAGCAGCTCAGGGGGCGGGTCACCCCTCCACTTT	-	TRBV7-9	TRBD1	TRBJ1-6